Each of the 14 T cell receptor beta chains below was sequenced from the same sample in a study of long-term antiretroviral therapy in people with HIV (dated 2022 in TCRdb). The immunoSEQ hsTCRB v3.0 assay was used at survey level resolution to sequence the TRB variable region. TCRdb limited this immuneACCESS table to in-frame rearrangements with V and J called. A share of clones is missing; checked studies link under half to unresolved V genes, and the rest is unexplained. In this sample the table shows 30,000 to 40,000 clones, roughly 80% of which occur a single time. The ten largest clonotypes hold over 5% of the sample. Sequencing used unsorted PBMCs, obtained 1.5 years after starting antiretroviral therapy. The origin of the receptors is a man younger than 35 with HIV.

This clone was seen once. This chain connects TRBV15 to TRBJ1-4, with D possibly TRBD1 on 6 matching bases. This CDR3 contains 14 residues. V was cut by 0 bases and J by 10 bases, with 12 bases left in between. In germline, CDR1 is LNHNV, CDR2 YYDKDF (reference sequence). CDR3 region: CATSRDRGGGKLFF. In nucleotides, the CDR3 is TGTGCCACCAGCAGAGATCGAGGGGGAGGAAAACTGTTTTTT. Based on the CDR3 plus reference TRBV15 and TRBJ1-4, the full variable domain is DAMVIQNPRYQVTQFGKPVTLSCSQTLNHNVMYWYQQKSSQAPKLLFHYYDKDFNNEADTPDNFQSRRPNTSFCFLDIRSPGLGDTAMYLCATSRDRGGGKLFFGSGTQLSVL.

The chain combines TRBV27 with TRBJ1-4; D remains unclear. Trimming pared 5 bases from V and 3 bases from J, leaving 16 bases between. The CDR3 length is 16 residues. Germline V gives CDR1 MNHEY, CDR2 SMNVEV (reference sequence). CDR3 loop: CASSPFPRKPNEKLFF. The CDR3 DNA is TGTGCCAGCAGTCCGTTCCCCAGGAAGCCTAATGAAAAACTGTTTTTT.

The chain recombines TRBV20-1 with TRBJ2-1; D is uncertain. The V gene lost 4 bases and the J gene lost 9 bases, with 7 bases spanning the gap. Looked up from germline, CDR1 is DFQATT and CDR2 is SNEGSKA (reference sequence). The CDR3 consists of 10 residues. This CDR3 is CSATSGEQFF. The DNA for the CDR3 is TGCAGTGCTACCTCCGGTGAGCAGTTCTTC.

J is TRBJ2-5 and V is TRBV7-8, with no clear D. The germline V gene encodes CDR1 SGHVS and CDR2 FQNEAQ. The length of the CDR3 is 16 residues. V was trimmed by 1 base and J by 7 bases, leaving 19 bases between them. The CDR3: CASSLVWSPRKGTQYF. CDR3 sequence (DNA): TGTGCCAGCAGCTTAGTATGGAGCCCTCGCAAAGGGACCCAGTACTTC. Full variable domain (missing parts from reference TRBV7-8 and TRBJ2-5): GAGVSQSPRYKVAKRGQDVALRCDPISGHVSLFWYQQALGQGPEFLTYFQNEAQLDKSGLPSDRFFAERPEGSVSTLKIQRTQQEDSAVYLCASSLVWSPRKGTQYFGPGTRLLVL.

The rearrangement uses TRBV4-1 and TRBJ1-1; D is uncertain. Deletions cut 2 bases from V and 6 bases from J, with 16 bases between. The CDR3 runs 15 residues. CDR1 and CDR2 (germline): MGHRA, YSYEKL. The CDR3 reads CASSQPLGRRAEAFF. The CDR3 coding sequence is TGCGCCAGCAGCCAACCGCTTGGGAGGAGGGCTGAAGCTTTCTTT.

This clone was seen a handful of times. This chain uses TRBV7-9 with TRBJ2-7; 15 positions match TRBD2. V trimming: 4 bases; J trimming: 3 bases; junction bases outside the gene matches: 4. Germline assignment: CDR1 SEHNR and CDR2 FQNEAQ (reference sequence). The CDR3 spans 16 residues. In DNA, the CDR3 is TGTGCCAGCAGCTCGAGGACTAGCGGGAGGGACTACGAGCAGTACTTC. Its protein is CASSSRTSGRDYEQYF.

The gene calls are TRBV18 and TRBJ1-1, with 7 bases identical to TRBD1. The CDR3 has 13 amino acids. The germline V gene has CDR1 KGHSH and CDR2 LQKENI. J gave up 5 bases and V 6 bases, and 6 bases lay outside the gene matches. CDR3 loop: CASSQTGTTEAFF. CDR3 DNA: TGTGCCAGCTCCCAGACAGGGACAACTGAAGCTTTCTTT.

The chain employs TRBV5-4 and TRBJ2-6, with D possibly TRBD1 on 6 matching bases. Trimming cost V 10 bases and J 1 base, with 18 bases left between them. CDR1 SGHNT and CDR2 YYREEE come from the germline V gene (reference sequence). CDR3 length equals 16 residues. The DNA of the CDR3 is TGTGCCTCGGTCCTCAAGGGGGTTTCTGGGGCCAACGTCCTGACTTTC. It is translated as CASVLKGVSGANVLTF.

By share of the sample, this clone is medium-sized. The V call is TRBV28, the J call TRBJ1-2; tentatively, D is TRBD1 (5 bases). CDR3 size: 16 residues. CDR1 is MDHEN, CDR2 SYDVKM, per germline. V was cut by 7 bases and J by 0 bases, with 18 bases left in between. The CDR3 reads CASISGLSPTNYGYTF. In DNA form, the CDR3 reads TGTGCCAGCATTTCGGGGCTCTCTCCAACTAACTATGGCTACACCTTC.

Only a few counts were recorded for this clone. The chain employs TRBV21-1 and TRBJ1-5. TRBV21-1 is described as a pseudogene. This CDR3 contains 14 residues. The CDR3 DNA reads TGTGCCAGCAGCAAAGGGAAGGAAAATCAGCCCCAGCATTTT. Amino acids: CASSKGKENQPQHF.

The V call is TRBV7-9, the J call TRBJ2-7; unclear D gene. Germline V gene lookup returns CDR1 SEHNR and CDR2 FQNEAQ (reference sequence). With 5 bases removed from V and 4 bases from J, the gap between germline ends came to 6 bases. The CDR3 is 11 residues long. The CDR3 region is CASSPKYEQYF. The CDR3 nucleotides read TGTGCCAGCAGCCCGAAATACGAGCAGTACTTC.

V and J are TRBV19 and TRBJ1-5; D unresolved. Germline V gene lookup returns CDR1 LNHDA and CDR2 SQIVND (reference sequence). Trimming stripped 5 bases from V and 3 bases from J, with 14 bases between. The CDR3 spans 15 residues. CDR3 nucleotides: TGTGCCAGTAGTCCGGAAGAAATATACAATCAGCCCCAGCATTTT. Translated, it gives CASSPEEIYNQPQHF.

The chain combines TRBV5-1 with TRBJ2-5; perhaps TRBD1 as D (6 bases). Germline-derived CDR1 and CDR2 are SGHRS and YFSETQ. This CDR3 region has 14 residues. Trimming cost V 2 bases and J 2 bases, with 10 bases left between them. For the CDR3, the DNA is TGCGCCAGCAGCTTTGGACAGCTACAAGAGACCCAGTACTTC. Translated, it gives CASSFGQLQETQYF.

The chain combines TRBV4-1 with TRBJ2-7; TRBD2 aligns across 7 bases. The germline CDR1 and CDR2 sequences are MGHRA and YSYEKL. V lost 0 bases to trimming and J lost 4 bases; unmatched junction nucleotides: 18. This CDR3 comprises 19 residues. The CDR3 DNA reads TGCGCCAGCAGCCAAGATCCCGGCCGGACGAGTGGGAGGGATTACGAGCAGTACTTC. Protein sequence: CASSQDPGRTSGRDYEQYF.